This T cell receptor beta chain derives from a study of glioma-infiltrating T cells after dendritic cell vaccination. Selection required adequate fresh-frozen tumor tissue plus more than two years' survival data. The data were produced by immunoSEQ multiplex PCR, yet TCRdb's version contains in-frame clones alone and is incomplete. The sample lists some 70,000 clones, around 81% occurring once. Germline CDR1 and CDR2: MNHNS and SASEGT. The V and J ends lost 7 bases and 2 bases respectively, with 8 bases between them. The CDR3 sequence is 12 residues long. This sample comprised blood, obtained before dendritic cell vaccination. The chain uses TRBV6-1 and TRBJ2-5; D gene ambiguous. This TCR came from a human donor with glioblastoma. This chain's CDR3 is CASMAGQETQYF. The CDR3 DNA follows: TGTGCCAGCATGGCCGGGCAAGAGACCCAGTACTTC.